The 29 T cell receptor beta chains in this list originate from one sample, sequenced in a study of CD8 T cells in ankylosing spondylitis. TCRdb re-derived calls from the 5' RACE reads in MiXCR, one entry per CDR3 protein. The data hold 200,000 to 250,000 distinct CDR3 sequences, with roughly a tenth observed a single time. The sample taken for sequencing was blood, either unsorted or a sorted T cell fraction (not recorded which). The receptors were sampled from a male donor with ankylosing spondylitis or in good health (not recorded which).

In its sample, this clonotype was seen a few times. CDR3 loop: CASSPQFDEQFF. The CDR3 DNA is TGTGCCAGCAGCCCCCAATTCGATGAGCAGTTCTTC. The rearrangement joins TRBV9 to TRBJ2-1, with no clear D. The CDR3 length is 12 residues. V lost 4 bases and J 8 bases, leaving 10 bases between the germline ends. Germline V gives CDR1 SGDLS, CDR2 YYNGEE. Complete variable domain (other parts from reference TRBV9 and TRBJ2-1): DSGVTQTPKHLITATGQRVTLRCSPRSGDLSVYWYQQSLDQGLQFLIQYYNGEERAKGNILERFSAQQFPDLHSELNLSSLELGDSALYFCASSPQFDEQFFGPGTRLTVL.

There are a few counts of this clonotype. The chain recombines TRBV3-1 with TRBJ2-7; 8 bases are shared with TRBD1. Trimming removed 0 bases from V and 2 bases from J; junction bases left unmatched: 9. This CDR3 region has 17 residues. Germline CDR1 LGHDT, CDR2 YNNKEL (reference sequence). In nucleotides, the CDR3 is TGTGCCAGCAGCCAAGATCCAAGGACAGGGTACGCCTACGAGCAGTACTTC. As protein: CASSQDPRTGYAYEQYF.

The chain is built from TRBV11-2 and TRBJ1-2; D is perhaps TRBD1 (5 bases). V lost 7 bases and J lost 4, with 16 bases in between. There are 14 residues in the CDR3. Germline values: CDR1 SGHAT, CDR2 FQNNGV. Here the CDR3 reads CASTNSRQSYGYTF. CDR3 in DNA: TGTGCCAGCACCAATTCGCGACAGTCCTATGGCTACACCTTC.

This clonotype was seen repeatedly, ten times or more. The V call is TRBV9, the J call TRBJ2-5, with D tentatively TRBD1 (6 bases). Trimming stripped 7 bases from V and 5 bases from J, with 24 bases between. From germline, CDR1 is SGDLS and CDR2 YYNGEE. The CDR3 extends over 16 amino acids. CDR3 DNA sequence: TGTGCCAGCTCGACGTATACGGGACAAGGGCTTGAGACCCAGTACTTC. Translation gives CASSTYTGQGLETQYF. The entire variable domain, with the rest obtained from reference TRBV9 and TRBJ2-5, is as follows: DSGVTQTPKHLITATGQRVTLRCSPRSGDLSVYWYQQSLDQGLQFLIQYYNGEERAKGNILERFSAQQFPDLHSELNLSSLELGDSALYFCASSTYTGQGLETQYFGPGTRLLVL.

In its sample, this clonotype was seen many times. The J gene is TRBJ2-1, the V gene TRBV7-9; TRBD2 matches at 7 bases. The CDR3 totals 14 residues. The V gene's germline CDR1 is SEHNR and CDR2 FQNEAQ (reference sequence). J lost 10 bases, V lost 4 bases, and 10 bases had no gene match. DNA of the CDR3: TGTGCCAGCAGCTCCCCGGGACTAAGTGAGGAGCAGTTCTTC. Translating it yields CASSSPGLSEEQFF.

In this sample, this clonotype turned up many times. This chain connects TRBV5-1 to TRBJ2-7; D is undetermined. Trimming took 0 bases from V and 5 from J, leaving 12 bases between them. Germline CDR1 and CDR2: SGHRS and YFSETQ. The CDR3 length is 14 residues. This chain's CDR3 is CASSLATGLDEQYF. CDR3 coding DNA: TGCGCCAGCAGCTTGGCCACGGGTTTGGACGAGCAGTACTTC.

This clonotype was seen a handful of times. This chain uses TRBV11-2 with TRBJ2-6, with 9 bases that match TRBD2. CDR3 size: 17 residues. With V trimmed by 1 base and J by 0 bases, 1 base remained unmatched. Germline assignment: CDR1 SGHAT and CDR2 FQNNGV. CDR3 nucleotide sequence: TGTGCCAGCAGCTTAGGTAGCGGGGGCTCTGGGGCCAACGTCCTGACTTTC. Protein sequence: CASSLGSGGSGANVLTF.

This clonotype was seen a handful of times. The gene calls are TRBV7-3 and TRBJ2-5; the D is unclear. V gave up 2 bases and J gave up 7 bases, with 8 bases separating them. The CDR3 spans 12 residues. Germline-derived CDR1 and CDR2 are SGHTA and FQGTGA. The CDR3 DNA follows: TGTGCCAGCAGCTTACCGTCGGGGACCCAGTACTTC. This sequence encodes CASSLPSGTQYF.

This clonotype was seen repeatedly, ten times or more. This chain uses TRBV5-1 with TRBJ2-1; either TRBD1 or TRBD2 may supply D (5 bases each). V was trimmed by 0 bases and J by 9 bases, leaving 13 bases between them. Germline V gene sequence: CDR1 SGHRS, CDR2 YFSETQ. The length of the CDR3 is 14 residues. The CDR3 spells CASSLGVRDGEQFF. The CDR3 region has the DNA TGCGCCAGCAGCTTGGGGGTCAGGGACGGTGAGCAGTTCTTC.

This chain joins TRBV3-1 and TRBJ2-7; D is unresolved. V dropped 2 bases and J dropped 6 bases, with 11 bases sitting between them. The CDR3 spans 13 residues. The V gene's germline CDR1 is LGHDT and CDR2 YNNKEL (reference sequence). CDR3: CASSQKARAEQYF. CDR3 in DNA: TGTGCCAGCAGCCAAAAAGCAAGGGCCGAGCAGTACTTC.

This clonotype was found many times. The CDR3 bases are TGTGCCAGCAGTCCCACAGGGAACTATGAGCAGTTCTTC. It is translated as CASSPTGNYEQFF. The chain combines TRBV12-3 or TRBV12-4 with TRBJ2-1, with D tentatively TRBD1 (6 bases). V was cut by 5 bases and J by 8 bases, with 13 bases left in between. The CDR3 extends over 13 amino acids.

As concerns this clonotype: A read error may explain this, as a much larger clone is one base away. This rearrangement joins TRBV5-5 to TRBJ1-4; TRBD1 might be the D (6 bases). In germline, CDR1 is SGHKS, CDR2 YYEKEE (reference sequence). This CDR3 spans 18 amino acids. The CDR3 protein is CTSSLGGLGSSTNEKLFF. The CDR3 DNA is TGTACCAGCAGCTTGGGGGGGCTAGGAAGCTCAACTAATGAAAAACTGTTTTTT.

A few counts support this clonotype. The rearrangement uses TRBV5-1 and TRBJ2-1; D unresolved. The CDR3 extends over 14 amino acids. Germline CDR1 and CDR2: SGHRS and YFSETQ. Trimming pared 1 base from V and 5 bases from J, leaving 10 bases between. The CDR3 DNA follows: TGCGCCAGCAGCTTGATTTTAACGAACAATGAGCAGTTCTTC. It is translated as CASSLILTNNEQFF.

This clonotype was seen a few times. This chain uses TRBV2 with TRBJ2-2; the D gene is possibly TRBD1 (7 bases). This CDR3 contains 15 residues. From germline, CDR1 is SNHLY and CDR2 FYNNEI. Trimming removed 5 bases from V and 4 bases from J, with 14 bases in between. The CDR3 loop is CASSSFQGGTGELFF. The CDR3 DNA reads TGTGCCAGCAGTTCGTTTCAGGGGGGCACCGGGGAGCTGTTTTTT.

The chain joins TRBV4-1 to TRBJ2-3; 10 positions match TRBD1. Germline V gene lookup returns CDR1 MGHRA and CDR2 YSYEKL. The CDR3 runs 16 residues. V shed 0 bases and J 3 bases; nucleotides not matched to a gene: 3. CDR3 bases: TGCGCCAGCAGCCAAGAACCGGGACAGGGGACAGATACGCAGTATTTT. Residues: CASSQEPGQGTDTQYF.

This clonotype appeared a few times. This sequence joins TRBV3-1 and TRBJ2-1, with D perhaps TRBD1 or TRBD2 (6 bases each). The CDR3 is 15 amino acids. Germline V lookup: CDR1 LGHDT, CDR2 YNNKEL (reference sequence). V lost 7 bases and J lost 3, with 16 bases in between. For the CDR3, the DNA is TGTGCCAGCACGCATGCTGGGGGGCGCTACAATGAGCAGTTCTTC. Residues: CASTHAGGRYNEQFF.

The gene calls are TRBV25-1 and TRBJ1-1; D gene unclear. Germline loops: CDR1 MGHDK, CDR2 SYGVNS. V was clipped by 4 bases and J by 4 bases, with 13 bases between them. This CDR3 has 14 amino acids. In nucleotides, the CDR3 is TGTGCCAGCAGTGGGCCCCCCACATTCACTGAAGCTTTCTTT. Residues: CASSGPPTFTEAFF. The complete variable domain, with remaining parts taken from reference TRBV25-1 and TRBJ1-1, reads EADIYQTPRYLVIGTGKKITLECSQTMGHDKMYWYQQDPGMELHLIHYSYGVNSTEKGDLSSESTVSRIRTEHFPLTLESARPSHTSQYLCASSGPPTFTEAFFGQGTRLTVV.

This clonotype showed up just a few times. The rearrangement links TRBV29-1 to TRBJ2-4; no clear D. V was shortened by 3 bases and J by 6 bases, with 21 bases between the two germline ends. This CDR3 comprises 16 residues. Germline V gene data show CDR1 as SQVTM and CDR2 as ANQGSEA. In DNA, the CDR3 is TGCAGCGTTGATTTTGTCACTGACCAAAGTTCAAACATTCAGTACTTC. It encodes CSVDFVTDQSSNIQYF.

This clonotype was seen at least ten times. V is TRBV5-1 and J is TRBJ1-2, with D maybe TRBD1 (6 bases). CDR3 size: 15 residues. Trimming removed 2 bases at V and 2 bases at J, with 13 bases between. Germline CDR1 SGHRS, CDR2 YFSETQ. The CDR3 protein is CASSFSPGQNYGYTF. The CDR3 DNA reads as TGCGCCAGCAGCTTCAGCCCCGGACAGAACTATGGCTACACCTTC.

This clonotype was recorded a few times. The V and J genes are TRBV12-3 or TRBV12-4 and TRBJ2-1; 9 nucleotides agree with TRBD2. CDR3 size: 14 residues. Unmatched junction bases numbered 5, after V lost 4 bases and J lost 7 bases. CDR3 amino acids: CASSWRGGSNEQFF. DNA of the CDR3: TGTGCCAGCAGTTGGCGGGGGGGCTCGAATGAGCAGTTCTTC.

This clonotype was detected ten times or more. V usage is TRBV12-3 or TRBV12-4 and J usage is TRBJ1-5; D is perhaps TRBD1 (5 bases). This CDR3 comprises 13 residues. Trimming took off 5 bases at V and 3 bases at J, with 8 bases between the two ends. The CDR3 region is CASSPGSNQPQHF. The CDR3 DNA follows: TGTGCCAGCAGTCCAGGGTCCAATCAGCCCCAGCATTTT.

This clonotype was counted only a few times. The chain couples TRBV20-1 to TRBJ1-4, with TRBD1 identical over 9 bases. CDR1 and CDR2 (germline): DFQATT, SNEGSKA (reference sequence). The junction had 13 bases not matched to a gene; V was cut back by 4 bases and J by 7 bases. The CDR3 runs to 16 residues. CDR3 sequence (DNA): TGCAGTGCTAACGACTACGGCACAGGGGGCGTTGAAAAACTGTTTTTT. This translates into CSANDYGTGGVEKLFF.

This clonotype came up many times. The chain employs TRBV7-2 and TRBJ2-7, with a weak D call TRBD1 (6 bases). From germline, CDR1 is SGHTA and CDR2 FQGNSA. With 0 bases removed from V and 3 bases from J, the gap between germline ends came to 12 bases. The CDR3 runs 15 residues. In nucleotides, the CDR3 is TGTGCCAGCAGCTTAGCGGCAGGGGATATCTACGAGCAGTACTTC. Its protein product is CASSLAAGDIYEQYF.

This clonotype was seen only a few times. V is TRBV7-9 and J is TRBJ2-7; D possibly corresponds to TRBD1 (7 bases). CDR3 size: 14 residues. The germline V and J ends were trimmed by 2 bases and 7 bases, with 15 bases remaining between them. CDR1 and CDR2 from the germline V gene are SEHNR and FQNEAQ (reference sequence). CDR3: CASSLSGRGVEQYF. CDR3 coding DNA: TGTGCCAGCAGCTTATCTGGCAGGGGGGTTGAGCAGTACTTC.

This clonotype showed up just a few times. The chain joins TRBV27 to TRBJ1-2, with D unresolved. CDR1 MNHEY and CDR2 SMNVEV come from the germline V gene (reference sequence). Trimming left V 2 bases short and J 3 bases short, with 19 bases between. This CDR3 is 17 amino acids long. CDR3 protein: CASSLRSAPNPDYGYTF. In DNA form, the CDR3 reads TGTGCCAGCAGTTTAAGGTCGGCGCCAAACCCGGACTATGGCTACACCTTC.

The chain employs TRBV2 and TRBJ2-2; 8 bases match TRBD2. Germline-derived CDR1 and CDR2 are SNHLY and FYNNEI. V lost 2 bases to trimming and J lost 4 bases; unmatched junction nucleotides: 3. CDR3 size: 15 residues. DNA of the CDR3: TGTGCCAGCAGTGAAACGGGGGGGATCACCGGGGAGCTGTTTTTT. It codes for CASSETGGITGELFF.

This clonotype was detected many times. The CDR3 sequence is CASITRTDTQYF. CDR3 DNA: TGTGCCAGCATTACTAGGACAGATACGCAGTATTTT. The chain joins TRBV25-1 to TRBJ2-3, with D perhaps TRBD2 (5 bases). The CDR3 length is 12 residues. The V and J ends lost 7 bases and 3 bases respectively, with 8 bases between them. Germline V gene sequence: CDR1 MGHDK, CDR2 SYGVNS.

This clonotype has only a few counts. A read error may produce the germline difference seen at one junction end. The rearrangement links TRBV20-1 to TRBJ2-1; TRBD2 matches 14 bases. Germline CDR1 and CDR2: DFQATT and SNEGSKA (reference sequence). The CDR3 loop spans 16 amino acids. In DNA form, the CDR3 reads TGCTGTGCTTCCGGGACTAGCGGGGGAACCTACAATGAGCAGTTCTTC. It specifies CCASGTSGGTYNEQFF.

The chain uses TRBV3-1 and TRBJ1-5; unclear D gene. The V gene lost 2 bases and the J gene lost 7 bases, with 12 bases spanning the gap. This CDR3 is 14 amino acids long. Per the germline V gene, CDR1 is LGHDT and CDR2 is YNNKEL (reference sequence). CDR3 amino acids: CASSQRQSAQPQHF. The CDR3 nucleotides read TGTGCCAGCAGCCAAAGACAATCCGCCCAGCCCCAGCATTTT.